Listed here are 22 T cell receptor beta chains from one sample, sequenced in a study of OX40 agonist ivuxolimab in advanced cancers. Only in-frame clones appear in the TCRdb table, and some are missing; sequencing was by immunoSEQ multiplex PCR. The sample yields approximately 21,000 clones, 74% seen once. The sample in question was CD4+ or CD8+ T cells sorted from blood, obtained in a trial of the OX40 agonist ivuxolimab. These receptors all stem from an adult with an advanced solid tumor such as melanoma, head and neck, liver or kidney cancer.

This chain connects TRBV19 to TRBJ1-5; D uncertain. There are 15 residues in the CDR3. Germline V gives CDR1 LNHDA, CDR2 SQIVND (reference sequence). V lost 7 bases to trimming and J lost 2 bases, with 15 bases between them. The CDR3 reads CASTTWGTGNQPQHF. CDR3 DNA: TGTGCCAGTACCACTTGGGGAACTGGCAATCAGCCCCAGCATTTT.

This chain uses TRBV27 with TRBJ1-2; D is unresolved. The CDR3 is 12 amino acids. V was trimmed by 2 bases and J by 8 bases, leaving 9 bases between them. In germline, CDR1 is MNHEY, CDR2 SMNVEV (reference sequence). The CDR3 DNA sequence: TGTGCCAGCAGTTTAACCGGGAACGGCTACACCTTC. This translates into CASSLTGNGYTF.

The V call is TRBV7-8, the J call TRBJ1-4; a possible D gene is TRBD1 (5 bases). The V gene lost 4 bases and the J gene lost 8 bases, with 17 bases spanning the gap. This CDR3 contains 15 residues. Germline V gene data show CDR1 as SGHVS and CDR2 as FQNEAQ. The CDR3 region is CASSSSRDWPEKLFF. The CDR3 DNA follows: TGTGCCAGCAGCTCCAGCCGGGACTGGCCCGAAAAACTGTTTTTT. Based on the CDR3 plus reference TRBV7-8 and TRBJ1-4, the full variable domain is GAGVSQSPRYKVAKRGQDVALRCDPISGHVSLFWYQQALGQGPEFLTYFQNEAQLDKSGLPSDRFFAERPEGSVSTLKIQRTQQEDSAVYLCASSSSRDWPEKLFFGSGTQLSVL.

The chain links TRBV19 to TRBJ1-1, with D unclear. Germline V lookup: CDR1 LNHDA, CDR2 SQIVND (reference sequence). The CDR3 contains 10 residues. V was cut by 8 bases and J by 11 bases, with 12 bases left in between. Here the CDR3 DNA reads TGTGCCAGTCTCGGCAGTAGGGCTTTCTTT. This encodes CASLGSRAFF. Filled out from reference TRBV19 and TRBJ1-1, the complete variable domain reads DGGITQSPKYLFRKEGQNVTLSCEQNLNHDAMYWYRQDPGQGLRLIYYSQIVNDFQKGDIAEGYSVSREKKESFPLTVTSAQKNPTAFYLCASLGSRAFFGQGTRLTVV.

J is TRBJ2-5 and V is TRBV19; D call uncertain. The CDR3 is 13 residues long. From germline, CDR1 is LNHDA and CDR2 SQIVND (reference sequence). The V end was cut by 0 bases, the J end by 3 bases, with 5 bases between. The CDR3 DNA reads as TGTGCCAGTAGTATAGATACGGAAGAGACCCAGTACTTC. This codes for CASSIDTEETQYF.

This clone is categorized as medium-sized. V gene TRBV19 combines with J gene TRBJ1-5, with no clear D. The CDR3 covers 14 residues. The germline gives CDR1 LNHDA, CDR2 SQIVND (reference sequence). V lost 4 bases and J lost 0, with 7 bases in between. CDR3 sequence: CASSTDYSNQPQHF. CDR3 sequence (DNA): TGTGCCAGTAGTACTGATTATAGCAATCAGCCCCAGCATTTT.

This rearrangement joins TRBV5-1 to TRBJ2-7, with a weak D call TRBD2 (5 bases). The germline V gene has CDR1 SGHRS and CDR2 YFSETQ. Trimming stripped 6 bases from V and 1 base from J, with 8 bases between. The CDR3 is 12 amino acids. CDR3 amino acids: CASKEGSYEQYF. The CDR3 DNA reads as TGCGCCAGCAAAGAGGGATCCTACGAGCAGTACTTC.

The chain employs TRBV6-1 and TRBJ2-1, with a tentative D call TRBD2 (5 bases). Trimming took off 6 bases at V and 8 bases at J, with 11 bases between the two ends. Germline assignment: CDR1 MNHNS and CDR2 SASEGT. The CDR3 has 12 amino acids. The CDR3 loop is CASRGDRDEQFF. CDR3 nucleotide sequence: TGTGCCAGCAGGGGAGACCGCGATGAGCAGTTCTTC.

There are a few counts of this clone. J is TRBJ2-7 and V is TRBV5-8; 7 nucleotides align to TRBD1. The trim removed 4 bases at V and 2 bases at J, leaving 3 bases unmatched. The CDR3 is made up of 13 amino acids. Germline V gives CDR1 SGHTS, CDR2 YDEGEE. The CDR3 sequence: CASSPGQPYEQYF. The CDR3 nucleotides are TGTGCCAGCAGCCCGGGACAGCCCTACGAGCAGTACTTC.

The chain combines TRBV6-5 with TRBJ2-7, with D maybe TRBD2 (6 bases). CDR3 size: 16 residues. The V end lost 3 bases, the J end lost 2 bases, and 17 bases lay between the germline ends. Germline assignment: CDR1 MNHEY and CDR2 SVGAGI. The CDR3 sequence: CASSYSSGAQTYEQYF. The CDR3 coding sequence is TGTGCCAGCAGTTATAGCTCGGGAGCCCAAACCTACGAGCAGTACTTC.

V gene TRBV6-5 combines with J gene TRBJ1-5; D is unresolved. The CDR3 extends over 15 amino acids. With 4 bases removed from V and 5 bases from J, the gap between germline ends came to 15 bases. CDR1 and CDR2 (germline): MNHEY, SVGAGI. The CDR3 reads CASSLPGSLYQPQHF. The CDR3, as DNA: TGTGCCAGCAGTTTACCGGGATCCCTATATCAGCCCCAGCATTTT.

The count of this clone is one. The chain is built from TRBV4-1 and TRBJ2-1, with 9 bases that match TRBD1. Trimming cost V 4 bases and J 7 bases; bases outside gene matches: 14. Germline V gene data show CDR1 as MGHRA and CDR2 as YSYEKL. The CDR3 has 17 amino acids. CDR3: CASSLTHAGTGLNEQFF. The CDR3 region has the DNA TGCGCCAGCAGCCTTACCCATGCCGGGACAGGGCTGAATGAGCAGTTCTTC.

The rearrangement joins TRBV7-8 to TRBJ2-1; D is uncertain. Germline V CDR1 and CDR2: SGHVS, FQNEAQ. V lost 1 base, J lost 9 bases, and 7 bases lay in between. This CDR3 comprises 12 residues. The CDR3 nucleotides are TGTGCCAGCAGCTTAGTAAATCCTGAGCAGTTCTTC. Translating gives CASSLVNPEQFF.

Worth noting for this clone: A read error may account for a junction end that differs from germline. The CDR3 DNA reads as TGCAGCGTCCCCGGACAGGGGACGTCTGGAGCCAACGTCCTGACTTTC. Amino acids: CSVPGQGTSGANVLTF. V and J are TRBV29-1 and TRBJ2-6; 9 bases align to TRBD1. There are 16 residues in the CDR3. CDR1 SQVTM and CDR2 ANQGSEA come from the germline V gene.

V is TRBV19 and J is TRBJ2-7, with TRBD2 matching 8 bases. With V trimmed by 6 bases and J by 3 bases, 7 bases remained unmatched. The CDR3 totals 14 residues. Germline values: CDR1 LNHDA, CDR2 SQIVND (reference sequence). The CDR3 here is CASSAGRAFYEQYF. The CDR3 DNA sequence: TGTGCCAGTAGCGCCGGGAGGGCCTTCTACGAGCAGTACTTC.

This chain uses TRBV27 with TRBJ2-5, with TRBD1 matching 9 bases. The ends lost 8 bases at V and 5 bases at J; junction bases unmatched: 9. The CDR3 has 14 amino acids. Germline CDR1 is MNHEY and CDR2 is SMNVEV (reference sequence). CDR3 protein: CASAGTGLWETQYF. The CDR3 DNA reads as TGTGCCAGCGCAGGGACAGGGTTGTGGGAGACCCAGTACTTC.

The gene calls are TRBV4-1 and TRBJ2-7, with D possibly being TRBD1 or TRBD2 (5 bases each). This CDR3 contains 13 residues. V was shortened by 4 bases and J by 2 bases, with 9 bases between the two germline ends. CDR1 is MGHRA, CDR2 YSYEKL, per germline. DNA of the CDR3: TGCGCCAGCAGCCGGGACGGTCCCTACGAGCAGTACTTC. Amino acids: CASSRDGPYEQYF.

In DNA form, the CDR3 reads TGCAGCGTTGGTGAGGGTTCGGGGTATGGCTACACCTTC. It codes for CSVGEGSGYGYTF. The chain is built from TRBV29-1 and TRBJ1-2; D remains unclear. Trimming took off 4 bases at V and 5 bases at J, with 14 bases between the two ends. Germline CDR1 reads SQVTM; CDR2 reads ANQGSEA. The CDR3 spans 13 residues.

This clone was found once. The genes are TRBV2 and TRBJ2-7, with 7 nucleotides matching TRBD1. The CDR3 sequence is 15 residues long. Germline V gives CDR1 SNHLY, CDR2 FYNNEI. V lost 0 bases, J lost 10 bases, and 12 bases stayed unmatched. The chain's CDR3 is CASSEADPGQYPQYF. The CDR3 nucleotides read TGTGCCAGCAGTGAAGCGGACCCGGGACAGTACCCCCAGTACTTC. Full variable domain (remainder filled in from reference TRBV2 and TRBJ2-7): EPEVTQTPSHQVTQMGQEVILRCVPISNHLYFYWYRQILGQKVEFLVSFYNNEISEKSEIFDDQFSVERPDGSNFTLKIRSTKLEDSAMYFCASSEADPGQYPQYFGPGTRLTVT.

The chain is built from TRBV4-1 and TRBJ1-2; 7 positions match TRBD1. Unmatched junction bases numbered 10, after V lost 0 bases and J lost 6 bases. CDR1 is MGHRA and CDR2 is YSYEKL in the germline V gene. This CDR3 spans 16 amino acids. CDR3 amino acids: CASSQDQAGGGNGYTF. The CDR3 region has the DNA TGCGCCAGCAGCCAAGATCAGGCAGGGGGAGGGAATGGCTACACCTTC.

This sequence joins TRBV6-1 and TRBJ1-3, with D possibly being TRBD1 (5 bases). V lost 8 bases and J lost 4, with 9 bases in between. CDR3 length: 12 amino acids. Germline V lookup: CDR1 MNHNS, CDR2 SASEGT. The DNA of the CDR3 is TGTGCCAGCGCAGAGGGGGGAAACACCATATATTTT. It specifies CASAEGGNTIYF.

The gene calls are TRBV4-3 and TRBJ1-3; D is perhaps TRBD1 (6 bases). Germline V CDR1 and CDR2: LGHNA, YSLEER. The germline V and J ends were trimmed by 3 bases and 8 bases, with 20 bases remaining between them. This CDR3 is built from 16 residues. The CDR3 DNA is TGCGCCAGCAGCCAGGGGCCGAGTACAGGGTGGGACACCATATATTTT. The encoded protein is CASSQGPSTGWDTIYF.